This T cell receptor (beta chain) was observed in a study of vaccination and CD4 T cells after COVID-19. As for the study in general: The BNT162b2 or mRNA-1273 vaccine was given to participants in two doses.

This sample's treatment: approximately nine-day PBMC culture with coronavirus spike peptide pools or control peptides (ViraFEST assay). Study-level findings and limits: Within the convalescent patients, spike mono-reactivity was found in 304 of 307 vaccine-specific clones.

With the Oncomine TCR Beta short-read assay, DNA from cultured CD4+ T cells was sequenced. A single record per CDR3 protein comes from TCRdb applying MiXCR to the PCR reads. The table includes around 20,000 distinct CDR3 sequences, about half detected once. With respect to this clonotype: Its antigen is undetermined.

This clonotype was obtained from a human donor who had recovered from COVID-19. This sample comprised CD4+ T cells from blood, cultured in vitro, obtained before SARS-CoV-2 vaccination.

The chain's CDR3 is CASSLAPRGGGYGYTF. The CDR3, as DNA: TGTGCCAGCAGTTTAGCTCCTCGGGGGGGCGGCTATGGCTACACCTTC. The chain uses TRBV28 and TRBJ1-2, with D perhaps matching TRBD1 (6 bases). V shed 2 bases and J shed 4 bases, with 17 bases lying between them. The CDR3 contains 16 residues. Germline CDR1 reads MDHEN; CDR2 reads SYDVKM.